The rows below give T cell receptor beta chains drawn from one sample of a study of T cells after posttransplantation cyclophosphamide. Here immunoSEQ multiplex PCR was the method, and the copy in TCRdb shows in-frame clones only, minus some. This sample's clone table lists 6 or 7 clones. Sequenced here: gut tissue, sampled 60 to 65 days after allogeneic stem cell transplant with posttransplant cyclophosphamide. These receptors all come from a male patient in his sixties or seventies who received an allogeneic stem cell transplant from a related donor and was CMV-positive. These T cells may partly come from the graft donor. Both conserved end residues are part of each CDR3. The D gene is left open where the match is weak.

V	D	J	CDR3	DNA
TRBV27	NA	TRBJ1-3	CASSLNQGNTIYF	TGTGCCAGCAGTTTAAACCAGGGAAACACCATATATTTT